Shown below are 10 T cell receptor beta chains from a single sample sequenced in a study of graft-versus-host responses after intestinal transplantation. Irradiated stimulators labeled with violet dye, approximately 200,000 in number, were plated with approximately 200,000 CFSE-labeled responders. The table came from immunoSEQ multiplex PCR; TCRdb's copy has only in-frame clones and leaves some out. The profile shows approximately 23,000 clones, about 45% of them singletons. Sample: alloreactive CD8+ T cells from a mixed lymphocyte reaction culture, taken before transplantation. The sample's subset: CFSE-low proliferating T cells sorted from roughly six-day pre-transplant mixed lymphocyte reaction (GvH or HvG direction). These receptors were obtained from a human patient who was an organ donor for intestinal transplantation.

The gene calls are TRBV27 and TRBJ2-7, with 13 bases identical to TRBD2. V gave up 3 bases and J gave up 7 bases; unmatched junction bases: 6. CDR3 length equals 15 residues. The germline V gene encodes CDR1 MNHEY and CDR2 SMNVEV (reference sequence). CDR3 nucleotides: TGTGCCAGCAGTTTGGGGACTAGCGGGACTCGGGAGCAGTACTTC. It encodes CASSLGTSGTREQYF.

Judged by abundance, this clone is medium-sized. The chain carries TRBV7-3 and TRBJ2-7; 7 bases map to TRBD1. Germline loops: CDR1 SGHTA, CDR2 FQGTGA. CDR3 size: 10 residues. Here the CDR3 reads CTGQSYEQYF. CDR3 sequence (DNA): TGTACGGGACAGTCCTACGAGCAGTACTTC. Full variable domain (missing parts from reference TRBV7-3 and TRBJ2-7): GAGVSQTPSNKVTEKGKYVELRCDPISGHTALYWYRQSLGQGPEFLIYFQGTGAADDSGLPNDRFFAVRPEGSVSTLKIQRTERGDSAVYLCTGQSYEQYFGPGTRLTVT.

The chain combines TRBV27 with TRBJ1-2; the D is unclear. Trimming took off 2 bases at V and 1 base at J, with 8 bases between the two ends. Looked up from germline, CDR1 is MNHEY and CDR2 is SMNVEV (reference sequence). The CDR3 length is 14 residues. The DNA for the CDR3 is TGTGCCAGCAGTTTAACGATTAGTAACTATGGCTACACCTTC. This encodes CASSLTISNYGYTF.

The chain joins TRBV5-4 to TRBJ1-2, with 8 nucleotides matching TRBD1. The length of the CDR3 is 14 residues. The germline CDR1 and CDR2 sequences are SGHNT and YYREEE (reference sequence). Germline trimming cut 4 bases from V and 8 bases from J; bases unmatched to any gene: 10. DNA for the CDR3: TGTGCCAGCAGCCCATACGGGACAGGTTACGGCTACACCTTC. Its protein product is CASSPYGTGYGYTF.

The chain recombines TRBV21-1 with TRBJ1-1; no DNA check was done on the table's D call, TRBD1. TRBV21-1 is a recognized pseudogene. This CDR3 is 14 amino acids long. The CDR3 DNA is TGTGCCAGCAAAAACAGGGGGCGGGAGACTGAAGCTTTCTTT. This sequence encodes CASKNRGRETEAFF.

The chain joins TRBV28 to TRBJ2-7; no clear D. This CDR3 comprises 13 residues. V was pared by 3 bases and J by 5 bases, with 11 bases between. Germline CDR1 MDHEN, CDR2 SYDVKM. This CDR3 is CASSFSEIHEQYF. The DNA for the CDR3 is TGTGCCAGCAGTTTCTCCGAAATCCACGAGCAGTACTTC.

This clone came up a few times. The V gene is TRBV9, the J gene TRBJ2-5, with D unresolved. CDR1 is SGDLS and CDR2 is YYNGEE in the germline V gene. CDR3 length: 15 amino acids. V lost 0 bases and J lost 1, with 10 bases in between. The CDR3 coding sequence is TGTGCCAGCAGCGTAGGTATCCTTTTCCAAGAGACCCAGTACTTC. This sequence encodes CASSVGILFQETQYF.

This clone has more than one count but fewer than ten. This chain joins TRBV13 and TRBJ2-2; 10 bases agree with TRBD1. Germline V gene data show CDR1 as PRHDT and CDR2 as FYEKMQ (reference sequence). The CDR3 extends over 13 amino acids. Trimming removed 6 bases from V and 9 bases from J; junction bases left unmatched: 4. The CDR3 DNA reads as TGTGCCAGCAGGGACAGGGGGGAAAGGGAGCTGTTTTTT. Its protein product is CASRDRGERELFF.

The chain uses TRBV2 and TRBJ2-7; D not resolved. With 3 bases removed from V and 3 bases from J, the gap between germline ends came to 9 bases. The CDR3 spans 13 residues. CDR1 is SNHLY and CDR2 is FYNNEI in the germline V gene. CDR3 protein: CASSDQENYEQYF. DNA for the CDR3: TGTGCCAGCAGTGATCAGGAAAACTACGAGCAGTACTTC. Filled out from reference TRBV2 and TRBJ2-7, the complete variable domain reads EPEVTQTPSHQVTQMGQEVILRCVPISNHLYFYWYRQILGQKVEFLVSFYNNEISEKSEIFDDQFSVERPDGSNFTLKIRSTKLEDSAMYFCASSDQENYEQYFGPGTRLTVT.

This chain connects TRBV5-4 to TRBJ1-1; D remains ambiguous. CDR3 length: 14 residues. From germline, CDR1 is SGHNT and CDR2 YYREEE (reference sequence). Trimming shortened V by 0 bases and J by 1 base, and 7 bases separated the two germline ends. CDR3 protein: CASSLGGGNTEAFF. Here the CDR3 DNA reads TGTGCCAGCAGCTTGGGAGGCGGGAACACTGAAGCTTTCTTT.